The rows below give T cell receptor beta chains drawn from one sample of a study of blood T cell repertoires in COVID-19. Assay: immunoSEQ multiplex PCR; the TCRdb copy retains only in-frame clones and omits some. The data show approximately 260,000 clones, with about 80% seen just once and 4.5% to 6% held by the top ten. The material sequenced was peripheral blood. Receptor source: an elderly woman with active or convalescent COVID-19. Each CDR3 is given with its conserved first and last residue. Fields, in order: J gene, D gene, clone size, V gene, CDR3 DNA, CDR3 protein. The D gene is left open where the match is weak. A row's size may be missing; if present it is once, few, many or a size class.

J: TRBJ1-2
D: TRBD1
size: .
V: TRBV6-5
DNA: TGTGCCAGCAGACAGGGGGCGCGTGGCTACACCTTC
CDR3: CASRQGARGYTF

J: TRBJ2-1
D: .
size: .
V: TRBV6-5
DNA: TGTGCCAGCAGTCCGGGGGAAGGAACCTACAATGAGCAGTTCTTC
CDR3: CASSPGEGTYNEQFF

J: TRBJ1-5
D: .
size: once
V: TRBV27
DNA: TGTGCCAGCAGTTCCACCACATATGGCCAGTATAGCAATCAGCCCCAGCATTTT
CDR3: CASSSTTYGQYSNQPQHF

J: TRBJ1-2
D: .
size: .
V: TRBV28
DNA: TGTGCCAGCACGCCGGATACTGGGCAGGCGTTAATAATCTATGGCTACACCTTC
CDR3: CASTPDTGQALIIYGYTF

J: TRBJ2-4
D: .
size: once
V: TRBV3-1/TRBV3-2
DNA: TGTGCCAGCAGCCAAGGTGCAGGGCAGGGATACAAAAACATTCAGTACTTC
CDR3: CASSQGAGQGYKNIQYF

J: TRBJ2-7
D: TRBD2
size: few
V: TRBV19
DNA: TGTGCCAGTAGACCCCGGGGGGGCCGATCCTACGAGCAGTACTTC
CDR3: CASRPRGGRSYEQYF

J: TRBJ1-4
D: .
size: .
V: TRBV19
DNA: TGTGCCAGTAGTATTTGGCAGATTAATGAAAAACTGTTTTTT
CDR3: CASSIWQINEKLFF

J: TRBJ2-7
D: TRBD1
size: .
V: TRBV5-8
DNA: TGTGCCAGCAGCTTGGTTGGGACAGGTTTCTACGAGCAGTACTTC
CDR3: CASSLVGTGFYEQYF

J: TRBJ1-1
D: TRBD1
size: once
V: TRBV5-1
DNA: TGCGCCAGCAAAGGGACAGGGGACACTGAAGCTTTCTTT
CDR3: CASKGTGDTEAFF

J: TRBJ1-1
D: .
size: .
V: TRBV27
DNA: TGTGCCAGCAGCCGAACAGTGATGAACACTGAAGCTTTCTTT
CDR3: CASSRTVMNTEAFF

J: TRBJ1-3
D: .
size: .
V: TRBV5-1
DNA: TGCGCCAGCAGCTTGTCAGGGACTGGTGGAAACACCATATATTTT
CDR3: CASSLSGTGGNTIYF

J: TRBJ2-7
D: .
size: .
V: TRBV28
DNA: TGTGCCAGCAGTTTAGCGGGACTCACAATATACGAGCAGTACTTC
CDR3: CASSLAGLTIYEQYF

J: TRBJ2-4
D: TRBD1
size: .
V: TRBV28
DNA: TGTGCCAGCAGCCCTGTGAGGGGACAGGGGGCGTGGGGTCAGTACTTC
CDR3: CASSPVRGQGAWGQYF

J: TRBJ1-5
D: .
size: .
V: TRBV6-4
DNA: TGTGCCAGCAGTGTATTTTATGGCAATCAGCCCCAGCATTTT
CDR3: CASSVFYGNQPQHF

J: TRBJ2-7
D: TRBD1
size: .
V: TRBV29-1
DNA: TGCAGCGCCAGCCCCGGGACAGGGCACTACGAGCAGTACTTC
CDR3: CSASPGTGHYEQYF

J: TRBJ1-6
D: .
size: .
V: TRBV30
DNA: TGTGCCTGGAGTGTAGGGGCGTCCTATAATTCACCCCTCCACTTT
CDR3: CAWSVGASYNSPLHF

J: TRBJ2-4
D: TRBD2
size: .
V: TRBV24-1
DNA: TGTGCCACCAGTGTCGGCGACAGGGGACTAGCGGGAGGGTTTGGCATTCAGTACTTC
CDR3: CATSVGDRGLAGGFGIQYF

J: TRBJ1-2
D: TRBD1
size: .
V: TRBV28
DNA: TGTGCCAGCACTCAGGGGGCTCAGGGCTACACCTTC
CDR3: CASTQGAQGYTF

J: TRBJ1-1
D: .
size: few
V: TRBV7-9
DNA: TGTGCCAGCAGCTTAGTGGAGGGTTACACTGAAGCTTTCTTT
CDR3: CASSLVEGYTEAFF

J: TRBJ1-2
D: .
size: .
V: TRBV28
DNA: TGTGCCAGCGGCGACTACAGGGATAGCTACACCTTC
CDR3: CASGDYRDSYTF

J: TRBJ1-5
D: .
size: .
V: TRBV27
DNA: TGTGCCAGCAGTTTCTCAGATAGCAATCAGCCCCAGCATTTT
CDR3: CASSFSDSNQPQHF

J: TRBJ1-1
D: TRBD1
size: .
V: TRBV18
DNA: TGTGCCAGCTCACCACCTCTACGGAGGGGGCGTTTGAACACTGAAGCTTTCTTT
CDR3: CASSPPLRRGRLNTEAFF

J: TRBJ2-1
D: .
size: .
V: TRBV6-5
DNA: TGTGCCAGCAACAAAGGGGGAACTCCCTACAATGAGCAGTTCTTC
CDR3: CASNKGGTPYNEQFF

J: TRBJ1-2
D: .
size: .
V: TRBV24-1
DNA: TGTGCCACCAGTGATGGGGGCGGCGACTATGGCTACACCTTC
CDR3: CATSDGGGDYGYTF

J: TRBJ1-5
D: .
size: .
V: TRBV6-5
DNA: TGTGCCAGCAGACAGGTAAATGGTCAGCCCCAGCATTTT
CDR3: CASRQVNGQPQHF

J: TRBJ2-1
D: TRBD2
size: .
V: TRBV5-4
DNA: TGTGCCAGCAGCTCCACCGGCGGGGGTCTCCTCAATGAGCAGTTCTTC
CDR3: CASSSTGGGLLNEQFF

J: TRBJ2-5
D: .
size: .
V: TRBV3-1/TRBV3-2
DNA: TGTGCCAGCAGCCATCGACTACCTCGGGAGACCCAGTACTTC
CDR3: CASSHRLPRETQYF

J: TRBJ2-3
D: .
size: .
V: TRBV4-2
DNA: TGTGCCAGCAGCCCCTACTCGGGGGGCCAAGCAGATACGCAGTATTTT
CDR3: CASSPYSGGQADTQYF

J: TRBJ2-7
D: .
size: .
V: TRBV29-1
DNA: TGCAGCGTTGGGGGGCGGGCAGGGAGCTACGAGCAGTACTTC
CDR3: CSVGGRAGSYEQYF

J: TRBJ1-4
D: .
size: .
V: TRBV28
DNA: TGTGCCAGCAACCCGTCCCCAGGGGCAACTAATGAAAAACTGTTTTTT
CDR3: CASNPSPGATNEKLFF

J: TRBJ2-1
D: .
size: .
V: TRBV3-1/TRBV3-2
DNA: TGTGCCAGCAGCCAACGGCGGAGCGCCTACAATGAGCAGTTCTTC
CDR3: CASSQRRSAYNEQFF

J: TRBJ1-1
D: TRBD1
size: once
V: TRBV5-1
DNA: TGCGCCAGCAGTCGGGACAGGGGAAACACTGAAGCTTTCTTT
CDR3: CASSRDRGNTEAFF

J: TRBJ2-1
D: TRBD2
size: .
V: TRBV6-4
DNA: TGTGCCAGCAGTGAGGCTAGCGGGGGTACTGAGCAGTTCTTC
CDR3: CASSEASGGTEQFF

J: TRBJ1-5
D: TRBD1
size: .
V: TRBV28
DNA: TGTGCCAGCAGTTTCAGGGGGATGAGCAATCAGCCCCAGCATTTT
CDR3: CASSFRGMSNQPQHF

J: TRBJ2-7
D: TRBD1
size: .
V: TRBV5-1
DNA: TGCGCCAGCAGCTACGGGACAGGGGACTACGAGCAGTACTTC
CDR3: CASSYGTGDYEQYF

J: TRBJ1-1
D: TRBD1
size: .
V: TRBV5-1
DNA: TGCGCCAGCAGCCAATCAACAGGGGGGACCACTGAAGCTTTCTTT
CDR3: CASSQSTGGTTEAFF

J: TRBJ1-5
D: TRBD1
size: .
V: TRBV10-3
DNA: TGTGCCATCAGTCCAGGACAGGGCTTTCTATCCCAGCATTTT
CDR3: CAISPGQGFLSQHF

J: TRBJ2-5
D: TRBD1
size: .
V: TRBV14
DNA: TGTGCCAGCAGCCAAGCGGGACAGTATTGGGAGACCCAGTACTTC
CDR3: CASSQAGQYWETQYF

J: TRBJ1-5
D: TRBD1
size: .
V: TRBV7-9
DNA: TGTGCCAGCAGCAGACAGGGTAACAGCAATCAGCCCCAGCATTTT
CDR3: CASSRQGNSNQPQHF

J: TRBJ2-1
D: .
size: .
V: TRBV29-1
DNA: TGCAGCGTTGTCCCGAGAGGGAATGAGCAGTTCTTC
CDR3: CSVVPRGNEQFF

J: TRBJ2-2
D: TRBD1
size: .
V: TRBV7-6
DNA: TGTGCCAGCAGCTTGACAGGGCCCGGGGAGCTGTTTTTT
CDR3: CASSLTGPGELFF

J: TRBJ1-2
D: .
size: .
V: TRBV28
DNA: TGTGCCAGCACTATAGGACAAGGCTATGGCTACACCTTC
CDR3: CASTIGQGYGYTF

J: TRBJ2-3
D: .
size: .
V: TRBV20-1
DNA: TGCAGTGCTAGTCTAGCGACGGATACGCAGTATTTT
CDR3: CSASLATDTQYF

J: TRBJ1-1
D: .
size: .
V: TRBV18
DNA: TGTGCCAGCTCCCAGGGGATGGGGAACACTGAAGCTTTCTTT
CDR3: CASSQGMGNTEAFF

J: TRBJ1-3
D: .
size: .
V: TRBV19
DNA: TGTGCCAGTAGTATTAAGAGGGCTGGAAACACCATATATTTT
CDR3: CASSIKRAGNTIYF

J: TRBJ1-6
D: .
size: .
V: TRBV5-1
DNA: TGCGCCAGCAGCTTGGGAGTCGGGAGCTCCTATAATTCACCCCTCCACTTT
CDR3: CASSLGVGSSYNSPLHF

J: TRBJ2-7
D: .
size: once
V: TRBV28
DNA: TGTGCCAGCAGTTTTGGGTCCTTACAAAGGGGGGAGCAGTACTTC
CDR3: CASSFGSLQRGEQYF

J: TRBJ1-1
D: .
size: .
V: TRBV6-1
DNA: TGTGCCAGCAGTGAAAGGAGAAACACTGAAGCTTTCTTT
CDR3: CASSERRNTEAFF

J: TRBJ1-5
D: .
size: .
V: TRBV6-6
DNA: TGTGCCAGCACCCATTCCATTCAGGGAGGAAATCAGCCCCAGCATTTT
CDR3: CASTHSIQGGNQPQHF

J: TRBJ2-7
D: TRBD2
size: .
V: TRBV28
DNA: TGTGCCAGCAGTTTACTTACTAGCGGAACCTACGAGCAGTACTTC
CDR3: CASSLLTSGTYEQYF